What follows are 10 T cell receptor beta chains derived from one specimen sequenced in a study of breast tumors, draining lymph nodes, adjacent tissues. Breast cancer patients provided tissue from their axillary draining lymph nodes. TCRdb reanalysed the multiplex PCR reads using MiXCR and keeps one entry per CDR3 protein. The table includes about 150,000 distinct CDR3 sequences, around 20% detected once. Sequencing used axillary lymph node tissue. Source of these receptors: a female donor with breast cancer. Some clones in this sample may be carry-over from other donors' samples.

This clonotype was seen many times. CDR3 DNA sequence: TGTGCCAGCAGCTTAGATGGGACAGGGTACTATGGCTACACCTTC. Translation gives CASSLDGTGYYGYTF. The chain recombines TRBV11-2 with TRBJ1-2; 9 bases align to TRBD1. The CDR3 sequence is 15 residues long. Germline CDR1 is SGHAT and CDR2 is FQNNGV. The V and J ends lost 0 bases and 3 bases, in that order; junction bases with no gene match: 2.

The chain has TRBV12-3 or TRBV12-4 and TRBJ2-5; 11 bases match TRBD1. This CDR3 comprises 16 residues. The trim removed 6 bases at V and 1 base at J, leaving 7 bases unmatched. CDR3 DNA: TGTGCCAGCAGAACCGGGACAGGGGGGGTCCAAGAGACCCAGTACTTC. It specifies CASRTGTGGVQETQYF.

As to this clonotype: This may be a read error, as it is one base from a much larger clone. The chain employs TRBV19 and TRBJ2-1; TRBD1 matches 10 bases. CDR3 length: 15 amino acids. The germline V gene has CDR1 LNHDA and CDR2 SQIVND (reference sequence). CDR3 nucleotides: TGTGCCAGTAGTCCCAGGGGACAGGGGTACAATGGGCAGTTCTTC. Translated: CASSPRGQGYNGQFF. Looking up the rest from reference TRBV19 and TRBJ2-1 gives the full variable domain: DGGITQSPKYLFRKEGQNVTLSCEQNLNHDAMYWYRQDPGQGLRLIYYSQIVNDFQKGDIAEGYSVSREKKESFPLTVTSAQKNPTAFYLCASSPRGQGYNGQFFGPGTRLTVL.

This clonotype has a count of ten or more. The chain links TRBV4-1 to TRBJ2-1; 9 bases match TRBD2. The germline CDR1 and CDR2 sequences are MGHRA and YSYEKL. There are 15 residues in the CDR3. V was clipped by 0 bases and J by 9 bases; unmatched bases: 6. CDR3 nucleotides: TGCGCCAGCAGCCAAGATCTAATAGCGGGAGCTGAGCAGTTCTTC. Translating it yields CASSQDLIAGAEQFF.

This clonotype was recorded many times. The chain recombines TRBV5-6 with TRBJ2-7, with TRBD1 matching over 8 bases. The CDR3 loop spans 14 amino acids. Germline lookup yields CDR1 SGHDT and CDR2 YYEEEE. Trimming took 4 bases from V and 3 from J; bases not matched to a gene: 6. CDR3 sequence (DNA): TGTGCCAGCAGCCGGACAGGGTCTTTCTACGAGCAGTACTTC. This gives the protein CASSRTGSFYEQYF.

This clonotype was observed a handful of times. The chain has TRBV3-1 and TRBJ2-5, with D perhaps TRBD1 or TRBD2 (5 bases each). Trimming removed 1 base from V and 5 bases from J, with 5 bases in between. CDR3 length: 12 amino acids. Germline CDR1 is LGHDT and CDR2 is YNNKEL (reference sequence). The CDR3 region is CASSQGDETQYF. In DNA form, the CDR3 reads TGTGCCAGCAGCCAAGGGGACGAGACCCAGTACTTC.

As DNA, the CDR3 is TGTGCCAGCAGCCCCTATAGGTCCTTTGGAGCCATTCAGTACTTC. Residues: CASSPYRSFGAIQYF. The chain has TRBV5-6 and TRBJ2-4; D remains ambiguous. V was shortened by 4 bases and J by 9 bases, with 20 bases between the two germline ends. This CDR3 region has 15 residues. Germline V CDR1 and CDR2: SGHDT, YYEEEE.

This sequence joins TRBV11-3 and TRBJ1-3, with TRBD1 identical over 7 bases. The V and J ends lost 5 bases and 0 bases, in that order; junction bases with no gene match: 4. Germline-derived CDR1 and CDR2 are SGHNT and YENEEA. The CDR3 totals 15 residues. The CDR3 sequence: CASSPRTGSGNTIYF. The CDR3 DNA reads TGTGCCAGCAGCCCCCGGACAGGCTCTGGAAACACCATATATTTT. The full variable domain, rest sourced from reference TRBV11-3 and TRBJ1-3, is EAGVVQSPRYKIIEKKQPVAFWCNPISGHNTLYWYLQNLGQGPELLIRYENEEAVDDSQLPKDRFSAERLKGVDSTLKIQPAELGDSAVYLCASSPRTGSGNTIYFGEGSWLTVV.

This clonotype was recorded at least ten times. CDR3 in amino acids: CASSTSDSSYEQYF. The CDR3 DNA is TGTGCCAGCAGTACCAGCGATAGCTCCTACGAGCAGTACTTC. The V call is TRBV6-1, the J call TRBJ2-7; the D is unclear. This CDR3 region has 14 residues. The germline V gene encodes CDR1 MNHNS and CDR2 SASEGT. Between the trimmed V and J ends, which lost 5 bases and 0 bases, there was a span of 11 bases.

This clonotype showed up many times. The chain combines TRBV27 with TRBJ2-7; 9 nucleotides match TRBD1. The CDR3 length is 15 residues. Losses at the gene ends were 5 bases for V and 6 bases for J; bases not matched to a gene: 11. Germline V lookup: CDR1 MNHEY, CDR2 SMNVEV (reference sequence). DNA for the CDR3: TGTGCCAGCAGTCCTGGGGACAGGGAGTCGACCGAGCAGTACTTC. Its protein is CASSPGDRESTEQYF.